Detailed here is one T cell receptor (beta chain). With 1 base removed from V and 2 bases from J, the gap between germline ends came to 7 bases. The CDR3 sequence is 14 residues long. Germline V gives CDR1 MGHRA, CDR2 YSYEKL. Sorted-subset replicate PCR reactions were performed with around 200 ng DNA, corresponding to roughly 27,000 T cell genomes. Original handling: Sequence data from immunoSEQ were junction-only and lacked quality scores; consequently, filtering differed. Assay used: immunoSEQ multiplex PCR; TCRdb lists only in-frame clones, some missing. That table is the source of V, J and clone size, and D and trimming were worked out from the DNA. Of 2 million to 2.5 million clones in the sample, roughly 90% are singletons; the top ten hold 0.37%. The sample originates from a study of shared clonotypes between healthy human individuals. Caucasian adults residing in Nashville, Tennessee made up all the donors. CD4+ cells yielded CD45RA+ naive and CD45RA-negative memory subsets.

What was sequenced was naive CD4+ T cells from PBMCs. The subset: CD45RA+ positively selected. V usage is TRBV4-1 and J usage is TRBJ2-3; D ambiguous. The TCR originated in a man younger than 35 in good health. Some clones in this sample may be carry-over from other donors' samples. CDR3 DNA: TGCGCCAGCAGCCAAGGGCCGATCACAGATACGCAGTATTTT. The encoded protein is CASSQGPITDTQYF.